The 5 T cell receptor beta chains presented below share a single source sample, sequenced in a study of OX40 agonist ivuxolimab in advanced cancers. Using immunoSEQ multiplex PCR, the repertoire was profiled, and TCRdb retains in-frame clones only, with some absent. The sample consists of approximately 94,000 clones, approximately 89% of them appearing once. The specimen was CD4+ or CD8+ T cells sorted from blood, collected in a trial of the OX40 agonist ivuxolimab. The origin of the receptors is an adult with an advanced solid tumor such as melanoma, head and neck, liver or kidney cancer.

J is TRBJ2-3 and V is TRBV29-1; D call uncertain. V was shortened by 6 bases and J by 6 bases, with 13 bases between the two germline ends. Germline-derived CDR1 and CDR2 are SQVTM and ANQGSEA. The CDR3 runs 12 residues. This chain's CDR3 is CSVLRGSDTQYF. The CDR3 DNA follows: TGCAGCGTCTTGAGAGGATCCGATACGCAGTATTTT.

In its sample, this clone was seen once. This chain uses TRBV9 with TRBJ1-2; D ambiguous. Germline values: CDR1 SGDLS, CDR2 YYNGEE. CDR3 length equals 13 residues. Trimming cost V 2 bases and J 4 bases, with 9 bases left between them. The CDR3, as DNA: TGTGCCAGCAGCGTCGGACGGTCCTATGGCTACACCTTC. Its translation is CASSVGRSYGYTF.

The chain carries TRBV6-5 and TRBJ2-4, with D unclear. CDR1 is MNHEY and CDR2 is SVGAGI in the germline V gene. V was clipped by 3 bases and J by 0 bases, with 12 bases between them. This CDR3 comprises 16 residues. CDR3 sequence: CASSYHASEAKNIQYF. The CDR3 nucleotides are TGTGCCAGCAGTTATCATGCGTCTGAAGCCAAAAACATTCAGTACTTC.

This chain connects TRBV4-1 to TRBJ1-1; D perhaps matches TRBD1 (6 bases). Trimming removed 4 bases at V and 4 bases at J, with 13 bases between. CDR3 length: 14 amino acids. The germline V gene has CDR1 MGHRA and CDR2 YSYEKL. CDR3 sequence reads: CASSLGALSTEAFF. As DNA, the CDR3 is TGCGCCAGCAGCCTGGGGGCCTTAAGCACTGAAGCTTTCTTT.

The V call is TRBV11-3, the J call TRBJ2-2, with a tentative D call TRBD2 (5 bases). CDR1 SGHNT and CDR2 YENEEA come from the germline V gene. The CDR3 is 14 amino acids. The V and J ends lost 5 bases and 5 bases respectively, with 12 bases between them. This chain's CDR3 is CASSQVSGTGELFF. DNA of the CDR3: TGTGCCAGCAGCCAGGTCAGCGGAACCGGGGAGCTGTTTTTT.